Listed here are 16 T cell receptor beta chains from one sample, sequenced in a study of blood T cell repertoires in COVID-19. Sequencing used immunoSEQ multiplex PCR; TCRdb keeps in-frame clones, though not all of them. The sample has around 100,000 clones, more than 70% seen once. Sequenced input: peripheral blood. Receptors were obtained from a woman aged 55-69 years with acute or convalescent COVID-19.

The chain combines TRBV5-1 with TRBJ2-7; the D is unclear. Germline loops: CDR1 SGHRS, CDR2 YFSETQ. The CDR3 is 14 residues long. Trimming removed 2 bases at V and 4 bases at J, with 13 bases between. The CDR3 is CASSLGPSGYEQYF. The CDR3 nucleotides read TGCGCCAGCAGCTTAGGCCCCTCCGGGTACGAGCAGTACTTC.

The V and J genes are TRBV3-1 (or the pseudogene TRBV3-2) and TRBJ2-1, with D unresolved. The germline gives CDR1 LGHDT, CDR2 YNNKEL (reference sequence). The CDR3 runs to 16 residues. The V end was cut by 0 bases, the J end by 0 bases, with 9 bases between. As DNA, the CDR3 is TGTGCCAGCAGCCAAGAGTCGGGTAGCTCCTACAATGAGCAGTTCTTC. It is translated as CASSQESGSSYNEQFF.

The chain is built from TRBV27 and TRBJ2-2, with 7 bases fitting TRBD2. Germline values: CDR1 MNHEY, CDR2 SMNVEV (reference sequence). The J segment lost 3 bases and the V segment lost 2 bases, leaving 3 bases of the junction unmatched. This CDR3 is 15 amino acids long. CDR3 nucleotide sequence: TGTGCCAGCAGTTTACTCCTAGCGGACACCGGGGAGCTGTTTTTT. Translating it yields CASSLLLADTGELFF.

On this clone: Other DNA sequences from this sample encode an identical CDR3 as well. The chain links TRBV29-1 to TRBJ1-1; TRBD1 matches 11 bases. Germline CDR1 SQVTM, CDR2 ANQGSEA. V lost 4 bases to trimming and J lost 4 bases; unmatched junction nucleotides: 2. The CDR3 spans 13 residues. The CDR3 protein is CSVVGQGVTEAFF. CDR3 sequence (DNA): TGCAGCGTTGTGGGACAGGGGGTCACTGAAGCTTTCTTT.

J is TRBJ1-2 and V is TRBV5-1; 9 bases line up with TRBD1. V lost 5 bases and J lost 7; bases outside the gene matches: 6. This CDR3 region has 13 residues. CDR1 and CDR2 (germline): SGHRS, YFSETQ. As DNA, the CDR3 is TGCGCCAGCAGTCCGACAGGGGGTACTGGCTACACCTTC. This sequence encodes CASSPTGGTGYTF.

The chain joins TRBV3-1 (or the pseudogene TRBV3-2) to TRBJ2-2; D is unresolved. In germline, CDR1 is LGHDT, CDR2 YNNKEL (reference sequence). Trimming cost V 0 bases and J 5 bases, with 10 bases left between them. CDR3 length: 15 residues. The CDR3 DNA is TGTGCCAGCAGCCAAGAAATCAGTCAAACCGGGGAGCTGTTTTTT. Translated: CASSQEISQTGELFF.

This rearrangement joins TRBV11-2 to TRBJ1-2; 7 bases are a match to TRBD1. The V gene's germline CDR1 is SGHAT and CDR2 FQNNGV. J gave up 4 bases and V 5 bases, and 4 bases lay outside the gene matches. The CDR3 covers 13 residues. The CDR3 sequence: CASSGDRVYGYTF. The CDR3 nucleotides read TGTGCCAGCAGCGGCGACAGGGTCTATGGCTACACCTTC.

To note about this clone: This same CDR3 is encoded by further DNA sequences in the sample. This chain uses TRBV12-3 or TRBV12-4 with TRBJ1-3; D not resolved. V was trimmed by 8 bases and J by 0 bases, leaving 8 bases between them. The length of the CDR3 is 13 residues. CDR3 sequence: CASSLSSGNTIYF. The CDR3 coding sequence is TGTGCCAGCTCGTTGAGCTCTGGAAACACCATATATTTT.

The chain has TRBV7-3 and TRBJ2-2; D is possibly TRBD2 (5 bases). Germline-derived CDR1 and CDR2 are SGHTA and FQGTGA. There are 13 residues in the CDR3. Trimming left V 3 bases short and J 6 bases short, with 8 bases between. The CDR3 reads CASSLGVSGELFF. Written as DNA, the CDR3 is TGTGCCAGCAGCTTGGGAGTGTCCGGGGAGCTGTTTTTT.

The CDR3 DNA sequence: TGTGCCAGCAGCTTAGCGTGGGTAGGGGACACTGAAGCTTTCTTT. Its translation is CASSLAWVGDTEAFF. The chain recombines TRBV7-2 with TRBJ1-1; TRBD1 is a possible D gene (5 bases). This CDR3 is built from 15 residues. The germline V gene encodes CDR1 SGHTA and CDR2 FQGNSA. The germline V and J ends were trimmed by 0 bases and 3 bases, with 11 bases remaining between them.

V is TRBV24-1 and J is TRBJ2-1; a possible D gene is TRBD2 (6 bases). CDR1 is KGHDR and CDR2 is SFDVKD in the germline V gene. V lost 3 bases and J 7 bases, leaving 15 bases between the germline ends. The CDR3 consists of 15 residues. Here the CDR3 reads CATSDTRGRLNEQFF. In DNA form, the CDR3 reads TGTGCCACCAGTGATACGCGGGGCCGTCTAAATGAGCAGTTCTTC.

This chain links TRBV19 with TRBJ2-1, with 9 nucleotides matching TRBD1. The CDR3 has 15 residues. CDR1 LNHDA and CDR2 SQIVND come from the germline V gene (reference sequence). The CDR3 DNA follows: TGTGTCAGCTCCCCCGGGACAGGGTCCTACAATGAGCAGTTCTTC. Translated, it gives CVSSPGTGSYNEQFF.

The chain recombines TRBV10-2 with TRBJ2-2; 8 nucleotides align to TRBD2. CDR1 is WSHSY, CDR2 SAAADI, per germline. The CDR3 runs 14 residues. J was trimmed by 11 bases and V by 2 bases; bases with no gene match: 7. In nucleotides, the CDR3 is TGCGCCAGCAGTGAGCCCGGGAGGGCCCGAGAGCTGTTTTTT. Translation gives CASSEPGRARELFF.

This clone has just one count. The chain joins TRBV6-5 to TRBJ2-7, with 7 positions matching TRBD1. This CDR3 is built from 12 residues. The J segment lost 5 bases and the V segment lost 6 bases, leaving 4 bases of the junction unmatched. Germline V gene data show CDR1 as MNHEY and CDR2 as SVGAGI. The DNA of the CDR3 is TGTGCCAGCAGGGGGACAGCGGACGAGCAGTACTTC. This codes for CASRGTADEQYF.

This chain uses TRBV23-1 with TRBJ2-7; 7 bases map to TRBD1. TRBV23-1 is identified as an open reading frame with a role that is uncertain. With 2 bases clipped from V and 2 bases from J, the junction kept 9 bases outside the gene matches. The CDR3 consists of 16 residues. The CDR3 sequence is CASSQRFGTETYEQYF. The CDR3 DNA follows: TGCGCCAGCAGTCAAAGGTTTGGGACAGAGACCTACGAGCAGTACTTC.

The chain employs TRBV1 and TRBJ2-3; the tabulated D call, TRBD2, remains unverified against the DNA. TRBV1 is a documented pseudogene. The CDR3 has 20 residues. Written as DNA, the CDR3 is TGCACCAGCAGCCAAGATTCACGGGTGTCGGGTCGCTCAACCACAGATACGCAGTATTTT. Residues: CTSSQDSRVSGRSTTDTQYF.